These T cell receptor beta chains were read from a single sample in a study of shared clonotypes between healthy human individuals. Only in-frame clones appear in the TCRdb table, and some are missing; sequencing was by immunoSEQ multiplex PCR. The sample has under 850,000 clones, around 92% seen once. The sample was naive CD8+ T cells sorted from blood. The receptors stem from a man aged 30-40 years in good health. CDR3s include the opening cysteine and the closing phenylalanine or tryptophan. The order of the fields is V gene, J gene, CDR3 protein.

TRBV27	TRBJ2-5	CASSPGSGQETQYF
TRBV28	TRBJ2-2	CASSWLKPGELFF
TRBV4-3	TRBJ2-1	CASSQQRGGRSLFF
TRBV27	TRBJ2-5	CATSPGLAGETQYF
TRBV5-4	TRBJ2-2	CASSLVGQGFFGTGELFF
TRBV4-1	TRBJ1-6	CASSQGGITPLHF
TRBV19	TRBJ2-1	CASSISGSSYNEQFF
TRBV4-1	TRBJ1-5	CASSQMSEPSNQPQHF
TRBV11-2	TRBJ1-2	CASSPYQGNYGYTF
TRBV7-9	TRBJ2-7	CASSPMTVSPYEQYF
TRBV7-9	TRBJ2-1	CASGLGDEQFF
TRBV28	TRBJ2-4	CASSLYHLEETHIQYF
TRBV9	TRBJ2-5	CASSKLGTLGGETQYF
TRBV7-9	TRBJ2-1	CASRQGLKDYNEQFF
TRBV5-8	TRBJ2-7	CASSPGQGTAYEQYF
TRBV6-6	TRBJ2-1	CASSSIAGGPNEQFF
TRBV7-9	TRBJ2-7	CASSLVKYEQYF
TRBV2	TRBJ2-1	CASKRAGGNNEQFF
TRBV27	TRBJ2-7	CASSSLLYEQYF
TRBV9	TRBJ1-1	CASSVYPDRVTEAFF
TRBV28	TRBJ2-6	CASSLRDRGSSGANVLTF
TRBV5-1	TRBJ1-1	CASSLGQMNTEAFF
TRBV5-1	TRBJ2-1	CASKTGTGDYNEQFF
TRBV6-1	TRBJ2-1	CASQRAGGKYNEQFF
TRBV27	TRBJ2-6	CASARESISGANVLTF
TRBV28	TRBJ1-1	CASSFYSANPTEAFF
TRBV6-4	TRBJ2-3	CASSEEGSTDTQYF
TRBV4-2	TRBJ2-7	CASSQVLEGYEQYF
TRBV5-6	TRBJ2-7	CASSFTGTNYEQYF
TRBV7-2	TRBJ1-5	CASSSTGLGQPQHF